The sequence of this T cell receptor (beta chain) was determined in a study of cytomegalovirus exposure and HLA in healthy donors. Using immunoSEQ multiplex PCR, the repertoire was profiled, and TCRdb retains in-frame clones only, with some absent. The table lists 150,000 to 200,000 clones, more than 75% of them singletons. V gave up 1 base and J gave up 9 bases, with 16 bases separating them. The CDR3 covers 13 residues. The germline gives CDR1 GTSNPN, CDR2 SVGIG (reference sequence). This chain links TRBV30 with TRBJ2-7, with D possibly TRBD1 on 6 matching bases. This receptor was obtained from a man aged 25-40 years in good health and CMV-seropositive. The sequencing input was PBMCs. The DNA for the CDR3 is TGTGCCTGGAGTGGACAGGATACCTTGCCGCAGTACTTC. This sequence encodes CAWSGQDTLPQYF.